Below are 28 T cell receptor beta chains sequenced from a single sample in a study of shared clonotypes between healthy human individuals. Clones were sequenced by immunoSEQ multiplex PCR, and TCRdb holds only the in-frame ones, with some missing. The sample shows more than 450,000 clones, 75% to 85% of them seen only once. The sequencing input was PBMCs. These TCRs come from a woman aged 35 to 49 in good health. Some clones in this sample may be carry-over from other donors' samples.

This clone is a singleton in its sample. The DNA for the CDR3 is TGTGCCAGCAGCTTAAACCCGGGACAGTACGAGCAGTACTTC. It specifies CASSLNPGQYEQYF. This rearrangement joins TRBV7-3 to TRBJ2-7; TRBD1 matches 7 bases. The junction had 4 bases not matched to a gene; V was cut back by 1 base and J by 4 bases. The CDR3 loop spans 14 amino acids. Germline V gene data show CDR1 as SGHTA and CDR2 as FQGTGA.

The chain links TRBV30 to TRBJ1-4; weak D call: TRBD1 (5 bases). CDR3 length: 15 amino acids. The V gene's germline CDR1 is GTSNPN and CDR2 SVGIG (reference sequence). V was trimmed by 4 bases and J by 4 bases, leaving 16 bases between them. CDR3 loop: CAWTPGAGLNEKLFF. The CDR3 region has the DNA TGTGCCTGGACCCCCGGGGCAGGTCTTAATGAAAAACTGTTTTTT. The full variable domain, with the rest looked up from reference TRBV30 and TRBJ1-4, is SQTIHQWPATLVQPVGSPLSLECTVEGTSNPNLYWYRQAAGRGLQLLFYSVGIGQISSEVPQNLSASRPQDRQFILSSKKLLLSDSGFYLCAWTPGAGLNEKLFFGSGTQLSVL.

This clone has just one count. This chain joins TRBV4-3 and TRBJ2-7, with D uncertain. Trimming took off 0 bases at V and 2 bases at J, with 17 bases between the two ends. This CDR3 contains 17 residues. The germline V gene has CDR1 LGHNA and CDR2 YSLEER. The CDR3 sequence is CASSQDLSGGYPYEQYF. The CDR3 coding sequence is TGCGCCAGCAGCCAAGATCTTAGTGGCGGTTACCCCTACGAGCAGTACTTC.

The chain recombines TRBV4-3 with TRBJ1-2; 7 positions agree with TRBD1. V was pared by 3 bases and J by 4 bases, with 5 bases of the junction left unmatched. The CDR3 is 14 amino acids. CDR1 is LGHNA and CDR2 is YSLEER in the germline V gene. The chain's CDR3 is CASSQGQLGYGYTF. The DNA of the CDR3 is TGCGCCAGCAGCCAGGGACAGCTAGGCTATGGCTACACCTTC.

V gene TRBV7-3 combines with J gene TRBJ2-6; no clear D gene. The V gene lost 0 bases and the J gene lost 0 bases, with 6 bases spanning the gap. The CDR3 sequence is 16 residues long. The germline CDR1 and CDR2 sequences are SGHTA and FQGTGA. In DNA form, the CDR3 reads TGTGCCAGCAGCTTAACGGGGAACTCTGGGGCCAACGTCCTGACTTTC. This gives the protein CASSLTGNSGANVLTF.

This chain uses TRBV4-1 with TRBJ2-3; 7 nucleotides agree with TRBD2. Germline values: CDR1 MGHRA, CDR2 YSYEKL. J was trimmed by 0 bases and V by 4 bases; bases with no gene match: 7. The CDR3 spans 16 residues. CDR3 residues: CASSPIPGRSTDTQYF. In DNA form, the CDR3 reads TGCGCCAGCAGCCCCATTCCCGGGAGGAGCACAGATACGCAGTATTTT.

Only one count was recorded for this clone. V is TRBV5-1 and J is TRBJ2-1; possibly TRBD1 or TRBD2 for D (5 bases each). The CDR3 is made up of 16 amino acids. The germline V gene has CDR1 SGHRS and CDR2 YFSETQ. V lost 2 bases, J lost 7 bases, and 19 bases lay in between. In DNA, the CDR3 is TGCGCCAGCAGCTTAGAAGGAGGTCAGGGCTGGAATGAGCAGTTCTTC. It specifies CASSLEGGQGWNEQFF.

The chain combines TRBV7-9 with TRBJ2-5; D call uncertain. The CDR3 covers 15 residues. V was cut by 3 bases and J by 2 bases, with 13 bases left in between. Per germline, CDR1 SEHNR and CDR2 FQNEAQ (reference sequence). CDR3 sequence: CASSFTTGVQETQYF. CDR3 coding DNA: TGTGCCAGCAGCTTTACCACGGGCGTTCAAGAGACCCAGTACTTC.

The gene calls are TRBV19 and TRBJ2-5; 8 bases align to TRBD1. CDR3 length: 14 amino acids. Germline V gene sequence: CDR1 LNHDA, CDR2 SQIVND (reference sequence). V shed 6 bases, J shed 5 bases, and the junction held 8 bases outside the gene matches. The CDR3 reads CASRDAGGRETQYF. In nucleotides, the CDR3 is TGTGCCAGTAGAGACGCAGGGGGCCGGGAGACCCAGTACTTC.

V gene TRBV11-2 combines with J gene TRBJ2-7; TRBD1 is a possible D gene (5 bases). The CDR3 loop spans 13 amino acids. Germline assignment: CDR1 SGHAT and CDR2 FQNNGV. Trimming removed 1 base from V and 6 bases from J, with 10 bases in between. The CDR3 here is CASSLGLGVEQYF. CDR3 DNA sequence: TGTGCCAGCAGCTTAGGTTTAGGGGTCGAGCAGTACTTC.

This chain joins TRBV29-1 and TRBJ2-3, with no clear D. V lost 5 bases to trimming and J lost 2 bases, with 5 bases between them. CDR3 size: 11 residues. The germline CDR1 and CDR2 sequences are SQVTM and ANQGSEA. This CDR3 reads CSVLPTDTQYF. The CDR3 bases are TGCAGCGTTTTACCCACAGATACGCAGTATTTT.

The CDR3: CASRLQGSNTGELFF. The CDR3 nucleotides are TGCGCCAGCAGGTTACAGGGGTCGAACACCGGGGAGCTGTTTTTT. V and J are TRBV5-1 and TRBJ2-2, with 7 bases that match TRBD1. This CDR3 spans 15 amino acids. The germline CDR1 and CDR2 sequences are SGHRS and YFSETQ. The J segment lost 0 bases and the V segment lost 5 bases, leaving 4 bases of the junction unmatched.

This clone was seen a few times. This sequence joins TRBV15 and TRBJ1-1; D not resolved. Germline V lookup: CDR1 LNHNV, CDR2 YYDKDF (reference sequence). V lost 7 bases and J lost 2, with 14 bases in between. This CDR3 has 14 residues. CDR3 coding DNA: TGTGCCACCACCCTCTCGGGTCTCAACACTGAAGCTTTCTTT. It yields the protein CATTLSGLNTEAFF.

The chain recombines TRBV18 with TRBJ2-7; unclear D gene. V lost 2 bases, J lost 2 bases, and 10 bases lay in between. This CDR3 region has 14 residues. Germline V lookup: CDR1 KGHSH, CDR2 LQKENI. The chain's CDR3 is CASSPSARAYEQYF. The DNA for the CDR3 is TGTGCCAGCTCACCATCGGCCCGCGCCTACGAGCAGTACTTC.

This CDR3 reads CASSPPRDPRRIYF. For the CDR3, the DNA is TGTGCCAGCTCACCACCCAGGGACCCCCGCCGGATATATTTT. V usage is TRBV18 and J usage is TRBJ1-3; TRBD1 might be the D (5 bases). Germline V gives CDR1 KGHSH, CDR2 LQKENI. Trimming cost V 0 bases and J 13 bases, with 16 bases left between them. The CDR3 spans 14 residues.

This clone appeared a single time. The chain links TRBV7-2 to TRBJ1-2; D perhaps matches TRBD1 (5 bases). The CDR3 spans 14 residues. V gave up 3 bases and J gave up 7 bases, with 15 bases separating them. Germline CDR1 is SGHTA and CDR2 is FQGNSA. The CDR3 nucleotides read TGTGCCAGCAGCTTTGATCGGGCAGGGAGTGGCTACACCTTC. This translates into CASSFDRAGSGYTF. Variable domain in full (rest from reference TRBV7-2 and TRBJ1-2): GAGVSQSPSNKVTEKGKDVELRCDPISGHTALYWYRQSLGQGLEFLIYFQGNSAPDKSGLPSDRFSAERTGGSVSTLTIQRTQQEDSAVYLCASSFDRAGSGYTFGSGTRLTVV.

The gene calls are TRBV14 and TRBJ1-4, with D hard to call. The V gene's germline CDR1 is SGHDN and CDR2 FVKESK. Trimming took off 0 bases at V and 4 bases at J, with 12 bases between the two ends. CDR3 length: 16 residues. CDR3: CASSQDRGRYNEKLFF. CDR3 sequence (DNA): TGTGCCAGCAGCCAAGATCGCGGGAGGTATAATGAAAAACTGTTTTTT.

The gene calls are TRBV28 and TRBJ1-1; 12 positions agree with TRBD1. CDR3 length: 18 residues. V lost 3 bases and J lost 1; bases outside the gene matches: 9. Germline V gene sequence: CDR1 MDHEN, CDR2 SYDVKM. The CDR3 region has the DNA TGTGCCAGCAGTTTGCCCGGGACAGGGGGCGCTTGGAACACTGAAGCTTTCTTT. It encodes CASSLPGTGGAWNTEAFF.

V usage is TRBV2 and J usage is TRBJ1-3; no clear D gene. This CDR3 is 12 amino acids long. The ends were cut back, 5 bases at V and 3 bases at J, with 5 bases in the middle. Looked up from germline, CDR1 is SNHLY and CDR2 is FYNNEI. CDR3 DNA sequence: TGTGCCAGCAGTCCCGGTGGAAACACCATATATTTT. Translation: CASSPGGNTIYF.

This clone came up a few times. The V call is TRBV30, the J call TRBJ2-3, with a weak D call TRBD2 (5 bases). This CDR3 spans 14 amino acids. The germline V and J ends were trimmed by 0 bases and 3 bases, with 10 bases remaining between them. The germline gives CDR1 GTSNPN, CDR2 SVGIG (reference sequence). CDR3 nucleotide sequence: TGTGCCTGGAGTGTATGGCGAGGGACAGATACGCAGTATTTT. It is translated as CAWSVWRGTDTQYF.

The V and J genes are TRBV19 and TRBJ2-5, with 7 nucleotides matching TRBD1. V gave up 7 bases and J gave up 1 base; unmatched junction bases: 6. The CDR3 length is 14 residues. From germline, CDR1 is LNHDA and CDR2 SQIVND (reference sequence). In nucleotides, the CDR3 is TGTGCCAGTAAAGGGTGGGACAGCCAAGAGACCCAGTACTTC. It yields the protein CASKGWDSQETQYF. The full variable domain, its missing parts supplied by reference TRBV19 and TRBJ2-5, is DGGITQSPKYLFRKEGQNVTLSCEQNLNHDAMYWYRQDPGQGLRLIYYSQIVNDFQKGDIAEGYSVSREKKESFPLTVTSAQKNPTAFYLCASKGWDSQETQYFGPGTRLLVL.

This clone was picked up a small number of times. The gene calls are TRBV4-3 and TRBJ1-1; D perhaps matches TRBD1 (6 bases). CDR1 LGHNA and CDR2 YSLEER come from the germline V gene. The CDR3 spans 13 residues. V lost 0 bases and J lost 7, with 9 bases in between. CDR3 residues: CASSQDWGLEAFF. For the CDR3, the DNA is TGCGCCAGCAGCCAAGATTGGGGGCTTGAAGCTTTCTTT.

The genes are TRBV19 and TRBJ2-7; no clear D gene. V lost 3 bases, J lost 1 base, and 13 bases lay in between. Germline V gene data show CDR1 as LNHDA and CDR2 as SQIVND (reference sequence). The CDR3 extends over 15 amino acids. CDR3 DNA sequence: TGTGCCAGTAGTATCCAGCCCCACTCTTCCTACGAGCAGTACTTC. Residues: CASSIQPHSSYEQYF.

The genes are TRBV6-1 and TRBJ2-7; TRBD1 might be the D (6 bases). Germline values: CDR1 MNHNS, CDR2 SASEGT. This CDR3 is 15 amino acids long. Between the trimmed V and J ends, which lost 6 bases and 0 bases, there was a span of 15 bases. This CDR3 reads CASRDSSYSSYEQYF. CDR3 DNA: TGTGCCAGCAGGGACAGTTCATACAGCTCCTACGAGCAGTACTTC.

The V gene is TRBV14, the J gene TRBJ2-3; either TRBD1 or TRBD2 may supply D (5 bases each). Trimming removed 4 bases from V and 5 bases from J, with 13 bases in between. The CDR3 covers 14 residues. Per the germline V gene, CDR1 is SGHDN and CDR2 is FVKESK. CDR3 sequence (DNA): TGTGCCAGCAGCCTATGGGGCGGAGGAGATACGCAGTATTTT. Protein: CASSLWGGGDTQYF.

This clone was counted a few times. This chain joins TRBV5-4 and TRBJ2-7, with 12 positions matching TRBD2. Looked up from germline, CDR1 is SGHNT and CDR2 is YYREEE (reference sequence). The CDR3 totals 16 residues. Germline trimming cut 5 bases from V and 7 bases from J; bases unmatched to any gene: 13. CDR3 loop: CASSRLAGGPSGEQYF. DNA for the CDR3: TGTGCCAGCAGTCGTCTAGCGGGAGGGCCCAGTGGGGAGCAGTACTTC.

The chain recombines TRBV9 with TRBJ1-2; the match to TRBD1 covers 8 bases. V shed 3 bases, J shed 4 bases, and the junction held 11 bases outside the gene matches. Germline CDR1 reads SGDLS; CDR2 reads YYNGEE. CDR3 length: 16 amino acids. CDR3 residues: CASSAAGTGVIYGYTF. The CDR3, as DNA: TGTGCCAGCAGCGCGGCAGGGACAGGAGTCATCTATGGCTACACCTTC.

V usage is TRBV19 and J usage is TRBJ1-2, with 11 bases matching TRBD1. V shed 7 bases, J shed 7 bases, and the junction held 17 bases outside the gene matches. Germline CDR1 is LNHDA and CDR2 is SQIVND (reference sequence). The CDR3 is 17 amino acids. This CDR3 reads CASTIPGTGGNLLGYTF. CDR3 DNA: TGTGCCAGTACCATCCCCGGGACAGGGGGAAATCTGCTTGGCTACACCTTC.